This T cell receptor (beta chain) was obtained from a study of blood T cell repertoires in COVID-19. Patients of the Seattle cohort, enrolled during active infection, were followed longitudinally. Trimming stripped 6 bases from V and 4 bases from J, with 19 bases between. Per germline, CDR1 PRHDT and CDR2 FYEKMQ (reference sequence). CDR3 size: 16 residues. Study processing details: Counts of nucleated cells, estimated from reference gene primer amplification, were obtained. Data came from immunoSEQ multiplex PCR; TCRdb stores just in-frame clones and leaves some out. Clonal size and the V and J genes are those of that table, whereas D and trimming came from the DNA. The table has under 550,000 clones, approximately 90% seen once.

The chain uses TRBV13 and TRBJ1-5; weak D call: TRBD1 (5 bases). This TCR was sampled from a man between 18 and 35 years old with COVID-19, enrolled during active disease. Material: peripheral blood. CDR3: CASSYCRVGGNQPQHF. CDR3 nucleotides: TGTGCCAGCAGTTACTGCCGGGTGGGGGGAAATCAGCCCCAGCATTTT.